The next 18 T cell receptor beta chains were all read from a single sample in a study of cytomegalovirus exposure and HLA in healthy donors. Use of 60 Vbeta and 13 Jbeta primers characterized the PCR. Sequenced by immunoSEQ multiplex PCR; TCRdb stores in-frame clones only, minus some. The table has some 120,000 clones, 73% seen once. The sample was PBMCs. The receptors here all came from a man between 60 and 75 years old in good health and CMV-seropositive.

This clone has a single count. Here the CDR3 DNA reads TGTGCCATCAGGGTGGACAGGGGTAATTCACCCCTCCACTTT. Protein: CAIRVDRGNSPLHF. This rearrangement joins TRBV10-3 to TRBJ1-6; 9 bases align to TRBD1. V was pared by 6 bases and J by 6 bases, with 3 bases of the junction left unmatched. The CDR3 is 14 residues long. Germline V gene sequence: CDR1 ENHRY, CDR2 SYGVKD.

The chain employs TRBV5-1 and TRBJ1-4, with TRBD1 identical over 7 bases. V lost 7 bases, J lost 4 bases, and 4 bases stayed unmatched. Per the germline V gene, CDR1 is SGHRS and CDR2 is YFSETQ. The CDR3 loop spans 13 amino acids. The CDR3 bases are TGCGCCAGCCGCCGGGACAGTAATGAAAAACTGTTTTTT. Amino acids: CASRRDSNEKLFF.

This clone was counted between two and nine times. The chain has TRBV19 and TRBJ2-2; 9 bases fit TRBD1. Trimming at V came to 7 bases and at J to 6 bases, leaving 6 bases not matched to a gene. Germline loops: CDR1 LNHDA, CDR2 SQIVND (reference sequence). This CDR3 has 14 residues. In DNA, the CDR3 is TGTGCCAGTATAAGACAGGGGGATTCCGGGGAGCTGTTTTTT. It specifies CASIRQGDSGELFF.

Only one count was recorded for this clone. The J gene is TRBJ1-2, the V gene TRBV6-1; 7 positions agree with TRBD1. Germline V CDR1 and CDR2: MNHNS, SASEGT. The CDR3 runs 14 residues. J lost 5 bases, V lost 1 base, and 4 bases had no gene match. DNA of the CDR3: TGTGCCAGCAGTGAAGACAGGGGACGGTATGGCTACACCTTC. Amino acids: CASSEDRGRYGYTF.

This clone turned up a few times. The chain carries TRBV9 and TRBJ2-3, with TRBD1 matching over 8 bases. The CDR3 runs to 19 residues. Trimming at V came to 3 bases and at J to 0 bases, leaving 15 bases not matched to a gene. Germline V gives CDR1 SGDLS, CDR2 YYNGEE. The CDR3 region has the DNA TGTGCCAGCAGCGACCCGACAGGGGTGAATCTAGGGAGCACAGATACGCAGTATTTT. It yields the protein CASSDPTGVNLGSTDTQYF.

The rearrangement uses TRBV7-9 and TRBJ2-7; possibly TRBD2 for D (6 bases). V lost 8 bases and J 4 bases, leaving 6 bases between the germline ends. The CDR3 totals 10 residues. CDR1 is SEHNR, CDR2 FQNEAQ, per germline (reference sequence). DNA for the CDR3: TGTGCCAGCGGGGGGTACGAGCAGTACTTC. The encoded protein is CASGGYEQYF.

V and J are TRBV2 and TRBJ2-7; 9 nucleotides line up with TRBD1. V gave up 7 bases and J gave up 6 bases; unmatched junction bases: 10. The CDR3 is 14 residues long. In germline, CDR1 is SNHLY, CDR2 FYNNEI. The CDR3 DNA sequence: TGTGCCAGCAATGTGGCGGGGACAGGGTTCGAGCAGTACTTC. Its protein is CASNVAGTGFEQYF.

The chain combines TRBV27 with TRBJ2-7; D is possibly TRBD2 (6 bases). The length of the CDR3 is 14 residues. V was pared by 3 bases and J by 1 base, with 10 bases between. Per germline, CDR1 MNHEY and CDR2 SMNVEV (reference sequence). The CDR3 DNA is TGTGCCAGCAGTTTGGGGGGTAGGTCCTACGAGCAGTACTTC. Amino acids: CASSLGGRSYEQYF.

The CDR3 loop reads CASFKLQNTGELFF. DNA for the CDR3: TGTGCCAGTTTTAAGTTACAGAACACCGGGGAGCTGTTTTTT. The V call is TRBV6-1, the J call TRBJ2-2; D is unresolved. The CDR3 has 14 amino acids. V lost 9 bases and J lost 1, with 12 bases in between. Germline V gene sequence: CDR1 MNHNS, CDR2 SASEGT.

In this sample, this clone turned up a few times. The rearrangement joins TRBV6-1 to TRBJ1-5; tentative D call: TRBD1 (6 bases). With 2 bases removed from V and 0 bases from J, the gap between germline ends came to 14 bases. Germline assignment: CDR1 MNHNS and CDR2 SASEGT. The CDR3 is made up of 17 amino acids. This CDR3 reads CASSEQSGTLSNQPQHF. The CDR3 DNA sequence: TGTGCCAGCAGTGAACAGTCGGGGACACTTAGCAATCAGCCCCAGCATTTT.

This clone was observed a single time. This chain uses TRBV5-1 with TRBJ2-7; D possibly corresponds to TRBD2 (6 bases). The V and J ends lost 2 bases and 5 bases respectively, with 17 bases between them. In germline, CDR1 is SGHRS, CDR2 YFSETQ. There are 15 residues in the CDR3. The CDR3 DNA follows: TGCGCCAGCAGCTTCGGGGGTTTAGTTGGGGACGAGCAGTACTTC. This codes for CASSFGGLVGDEQYF.

J is TRBJ2-5 and V is TRBV18, with 13 bases fitting TRBD2. Germline assignment: CDR1 KGHSH and CDR2 LQKENI. CDR3 length: 15 residues. J gave up 9 bases and V 6 bases, and 10 bases lay outside the gene matches. The CDR3 protein is CASSYPGLAGLAQYF. Written as DNA, the CDR3 is TGTGCCAGCTCGTATCCGGGACTAGCGGGGCTGGCCCAGTACTTC. Full variable domain (outside the CDR3, taken from reference TRBV18 and TRBJ2-5): NAGVMQNPRHLVRRRGQEARLRCSPMKGHSHVYWYRQLPEEGLKFMVYLQKENIIDESGMPKERFSAEFPKEGPSILRIQQVVRGDSAAYFCASSYPGLAGLAQYFGPGTRLLVL.

CDR3 DNA: TGCAGCGTTGGAAGGGAGGGTAATGCTTTCTTT. It is translated as CSVGREGNAFF. V is TRBV29-1 and J is TRBJ1-1, with D hard to call. Per germline, CDR1 SQVTM and CDR2 ANQGSEA. The CDR3 has 11 residues. The V end was cut by 4 bases, the J end by 11 bases, with 14 bases between.

The genes are TRBV13 and TRBJ1-1; 7 positions match TRBD1. CDR1 and CDR2 from the germline V gene are PRHDT and FYEKMQ (reference sequence). Trimming cost V 5 bases and J 0 bases; bases outside gene matches: 3. This CDR3 is 14 amino acids long. In nucleotides, the CDR3 is TGTGCCAGCAGCACCGGGACAGTGAACACTGAAGCTTTCTTT. It specifies CASSTGTVNTEAFF.

This clone showed up just a few times. V gene TRBV9 combines with J gene TRBJ1-1; D possibly corresponds to TRBD1 (5 bases). Germline CDR1 is SGDLS and CDR2 is YYNGEE. CDR3 length: 16 residues. The ends were cut back, 1 base at V and 13 bases at J, with 26 bases in the middle. The CDR3 DNA is TGTGCCAGCAGCGTATGTCTTTTGGGAGGGGAATGCAAGCTTTTCTTT. This codes for CASSVCLLGGECKLFF.

With respect to this clone: Relative to the germline gene, one junction end is altered; a read error may explain this. V is TRBV12-5 and J is TRBJ1-2; D remains ambiguous. CDR3 length equals 16 residues. Germline CDR1 reads LGHNT; CDR2 reads FRNRAP. The CDR3 loop reads CASRRPGRRSNYGCTF. DNA for the CDR3: TGTGCTAGTAGACGGCCGGGGAGGCGCTCCAACTATGGCTGCACCTTC.

The chain has TRBV2 and TRBJ2-7, with D hard to call. Trimming took off 5 bases at V and 7 bases at J, with 18 bases between the two ends. This CDR3 comprises 14 residues. In germline, CDR1 is SNHLY, CDR2 FYNNEI. The CDR3 reads CASSLSPSGGEQYF. The CDR3 nucleotides read TGTGCCAGCAGTTTAAGTCCTTCGGGTGGGGAGCAGTACTTC.

V gene TRBV30 combines with J gene TRBJ1-2; D is possibly TRBD1 (5 bases). V was cut by 0 bases and J by 8 bases, with 13 bases left in between. The CDR3 spans 13 residues. Germline CDR1 GTSNPN, CDR2 SVGIG (reference sequence). CDR3 loop: CAWSVWGTGGYTF. The CDR3 DNA reads as TGTGCCTGGAGTGTATGGGGGACTGGAGGCTACACCTTC. Together with reference TRBV30 and TRBJ1-2, the CDR3 gives the full variable domain: SQTIHQWPATLVQPVGSPLSLECTVEGTSNPNLYWYRQAAGRGLQLLFYSVGIGQISSEVPQNLSASRPQDRQFILSSKKLLLSDSGFYLCAWSVWGTGGYTFGSGTRLTVV.